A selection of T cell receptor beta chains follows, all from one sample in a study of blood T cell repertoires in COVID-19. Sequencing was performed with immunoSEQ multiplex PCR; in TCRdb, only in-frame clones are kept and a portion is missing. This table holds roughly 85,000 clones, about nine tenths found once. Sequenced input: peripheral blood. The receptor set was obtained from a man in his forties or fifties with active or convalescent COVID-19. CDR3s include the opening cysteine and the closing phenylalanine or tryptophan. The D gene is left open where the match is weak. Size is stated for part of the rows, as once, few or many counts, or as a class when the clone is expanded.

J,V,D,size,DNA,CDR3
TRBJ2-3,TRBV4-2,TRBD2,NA,TGTGCCAGCAGCCAAGATTGGAGCGGGGGCACAGATACGCAGTATTTT,CASSQDWSGGTDTQYF
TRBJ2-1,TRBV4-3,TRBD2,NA,TGCGCCAGCAGCCCCCGGGTTAGCGGGGGTTGGAATGAGCAGTTCTTC,CASSPRVSGGWNEQFF
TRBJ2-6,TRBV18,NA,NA,TGTGCCAGCTCACACTCGGGACACAGAGCCTCGACTGGGGCCAACGTCCTGACTTTC,CASSHSGHRASTGANVLTF
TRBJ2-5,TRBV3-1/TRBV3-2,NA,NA,TGTGCCAGCAGCCCCATGGCAGAGACCCAGTACTTC,CASSPMAETQYF
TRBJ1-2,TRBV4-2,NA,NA,TGTGCCAGCAGCCGGAAGACAGATTGGGGCTATGGCTACACCTTC,CASSRKTDWGYGYTF
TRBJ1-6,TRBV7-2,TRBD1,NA,TGTGCCAGCAGCTTCGAGGGGGCAAGGTCACCCCTCCACTTT,CASSFEGARSPLHF
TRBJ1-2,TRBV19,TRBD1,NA,TGTGCCAGTACCCTGACAGGGGTCTATGGCTACACCTTC,CASTLTGVYGYTF
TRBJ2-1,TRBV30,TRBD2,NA,TGTGCCTGGAGGCCAGGACTAGCGGGAGCCAATGAGCAGTTCTTC,CAWRPGLAGANEQFF
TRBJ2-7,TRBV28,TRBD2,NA,TGTGCCACCGTGACTAGCGGGAAGACCTACGAGCAGTACTTC,CATVTSGKTYEQYF
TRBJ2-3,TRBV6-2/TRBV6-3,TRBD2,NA,TGTGCCAGCAGCGACCGTAGCGGGGGAAGAACAGATACGCAGTATTTT,CASSDRSGGRTDTQYF
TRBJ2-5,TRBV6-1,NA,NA,TGTGCCAGCAGTGCCCTGGCCGCGGGGCGGGCCATCCAAGAGACCCAGTACTTC,CASSALAAGRAIQETQYF
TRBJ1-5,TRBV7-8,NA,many,TGTGCCAGCACCTTGTCCAGTACAGATCAGCCCCAGCATTTT,CASTLSSTDQPQHF
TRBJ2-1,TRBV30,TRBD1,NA,TGTGCCTGGAGTCCTGACAGGGTCAATGAGCAGTTCTTC,CAWSPDRVNEQFF
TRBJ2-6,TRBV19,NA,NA,TGTGCCAGTAGTATAGGGCAGGGCAGAACCGCGAGCTCTGGGGCCAACGTCCTGACTTTC,CASSIGQGRTASSGANVLTF
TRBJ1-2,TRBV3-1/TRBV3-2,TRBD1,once,TGTGCCAGCAGCCAAAATCCGGGACAGGGGTCTTATGGCTACACCTTC,CASSQNPGQGSYGYTF
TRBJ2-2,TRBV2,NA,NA,TGTGCCAGCAGTGAGTTGGTCGGCGGGTCCGGGGAGCTGTTTTTT,CASSELVGGSGELFF
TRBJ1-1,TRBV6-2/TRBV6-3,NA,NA,TGTGCCAGCAGTAAACGAACAAACTTAGGTACCAGCAGGGGTGAGACTGAAGCTTTCTTT,CASSKRTNLGTSRGETEAFF
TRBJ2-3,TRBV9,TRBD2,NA,TGTGCCAGCAGCGTAGGTTATAGCGGGTCTCTCGGCGCAGATACGCAGTATTTT,CASSVGYSGSLGADTQYF
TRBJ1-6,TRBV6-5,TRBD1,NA,TGTGCCAGCAGTTATAAGACAGGGTCCCTCCACTTT,CASSYKTGSLHF
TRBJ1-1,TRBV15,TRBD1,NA,TGTGCCACCAGCAGAGATCAGGGGGAGAACACTGAAGCTTTCTTT,CATSRDQGENTEAFF
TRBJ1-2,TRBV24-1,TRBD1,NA,TGTGCCACCAGTGAGAAGGGAAAGAGTACAGGGGGTGGCTACACCTTC,CATSEKGKSTGGGYTF
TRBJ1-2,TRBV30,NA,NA,TGTGCCTGGAGACAGGGTGCTAACTATGGCTACACCTTC,CAWRQGANYGYTF
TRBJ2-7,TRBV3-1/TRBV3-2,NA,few,TGTGCCAGCAGCCGTAGCGCCAGCTCCTACGAGCAGTACTTC,CASSRSASSYEQYF
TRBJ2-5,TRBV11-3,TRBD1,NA,TGTGCCAGCAGCCCCGGACAGGGATACCAAGAGACCCAGTACTTC,CASSPGQGYQETQYF
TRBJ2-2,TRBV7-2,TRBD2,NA,TGTGCCAGCAGCTTAGAATTAGCGGGAGGGAACACCGGGGAGCTGTTTTTT,CASSLELAGGNTGELFF
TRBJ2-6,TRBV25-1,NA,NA,TGTGCCAGCAGTGAATTCGCGGGGGCCAACGTCCTGACTTTC,CASSEFAGANVLTF
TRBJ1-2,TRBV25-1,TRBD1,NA,TGTGCCAGCAGTGCGCAACAGGGGGCTCACTATGGCTACACCTTC,CASSAQQGAHYGYTF
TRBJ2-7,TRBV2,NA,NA,TGTGCCAGCAGTGAATCGGCAGGGGGGACCTACGAGCAGTACTTC,CASSESAGGTYEQYF
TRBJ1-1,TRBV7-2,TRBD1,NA,TGTGCCAGCAGCTTAGCCGCAGGGGGCGTATCTGAAGCTTTCTTT,CASSLAAGGVSEAFF
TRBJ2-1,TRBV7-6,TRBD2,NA,TGTGCCAGCAGCTTAGCGGCGGGAGTTGGCCCGGATGAGCAGTTCTTC,CASSLAAGVGPDEQFF
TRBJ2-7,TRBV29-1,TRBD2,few,TGCAGCGTTGGTGCGGGAGGAACCTACGAGCAGTACTTC,CSVGAGGTYEQYF
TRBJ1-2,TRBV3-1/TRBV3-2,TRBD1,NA,TGTGCCAGCAGCCAACGGGACAGGCTCTATGGCTACACCTTC,CASSQRDRLYGYTF